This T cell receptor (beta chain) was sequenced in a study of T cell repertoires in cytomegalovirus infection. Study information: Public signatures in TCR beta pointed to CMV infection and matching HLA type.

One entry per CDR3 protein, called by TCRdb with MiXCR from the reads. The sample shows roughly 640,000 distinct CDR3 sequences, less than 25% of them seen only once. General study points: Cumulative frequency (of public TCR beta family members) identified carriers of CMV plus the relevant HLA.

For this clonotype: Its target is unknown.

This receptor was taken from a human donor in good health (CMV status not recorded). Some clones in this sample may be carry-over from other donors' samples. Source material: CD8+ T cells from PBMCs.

The CDR3 loop is CSAPSDTINYGYTF. The CDR3 DNA reads TGCAGTGCCCCCTCGGACACGATTAACTATGGCTACACCTTC. This chain links TRBV20-1 with TRBJ1-2, with D tentatively TRBD1 (5 bases). Germline lookup yields CDR1 DFQATT and CDR2 SNEGSKA (reference sequence). The CDR3 is made up of 14 amino acids. The V end was cut by 6 bases, the J end by 1 base, with 15 bases between.